The 17 T cell receptor beta chains below were found in one sample sequenced in a study of T cells in Graves' hyperthyroidism and ophthalmopathy (dated by TCRdb to about 2019). Library generation was performed with multiplex PCR. This sample was sequenced with an Illumina HiSeq 2000. Amplification of TCR beta CDR3 regions was carried out from RNA transcripts. The TCR CDR3 was subjected to a first round of RT-PCR using the HTBI primer set and the Qiagen OneStep RT-PCR kit. The public sequencing data were trimmed at Q25 with fastp and processed into clonotypes with MiXCR by TCRdb, which kept only in-frame beta chains. CDR3 protein sequences are deduplicated, and each keeps its most common genes and DNA. In this sample the table shows around 700,000 distinct CDR3 sequences, about 17% of which occur a single time. The top ten hold over 15% of the sample. Sequenced: blood. All receptors come from a woman aged 50 to 65 with Graves' hyperthyroidism that later progressed to Graves' ophthalmopathy.

The CDR3 region is CASSMSGASVTGELFF. The DNA for the CDR3 is TGTGCCAGTAGTATGTCCGGGGCGAGTGTCACCGGGGAGCTGTTTTTT. The chain recombines TRBV19 with TRBJ2-2; D is perhaps TRBD1 or TRBD2 (5 bases each). Looked up from germline, CDR1 is LNHDA and CDR2 is SQIVND (reference sequence). V gave up 3 bases and J gave up 4 bases, with 15 bases separating them. This CDR3 is built from 16 residues.

This clonotype was found many times. The chain is built from TRBV20-1 and TRBJ2-1; 11 positions match TRBD2. The CDR3 covers 16 residues. Germline V gene sequence: CDR1 DFQATT, CDR2 SNEGSKA (reference sequence). J gave up 8 bases and V 6 bases, and 15 bases lay outside the gene matches. CDR3 amino acids: CSARVLAGAAPDEQFF. The CDR3 DNA follows: TGCAGTGCAAGGGTACTAGCGGGGGCGGCCCCCGATGAGCAGTTCTTC.

The table lists this clonotype with a few counts. The rearrangement joins TRBV15 to TRBJ2-2, with TRBD1 identical over 10 bases. With V trimmed by 5 bases and J by 4 bases, 7 bases remained unmatched. CDR3 size: 16 residues. In germline, CDR1 is LNHNV, CDR2 YYDKDF (reference sequence). The CDR3 here is CATSSGGTGATGELFF. CDR3 DNA sequence: TGTGCCACCAGCTCTGGGGGGACAGGGGCCACCGGGGAGCTGTTTTTT.

This clonotype occurred many times. The V and J genes are TRBV11-2 and TRBJ2-1; 7 nucleotides align to TRBD2. Looked up from germline, CDR1 is SGHAT and CDR2 is FQNNGV. The junction had 5 bases not matched to a gene; V was cut back by 4 bases and J by 8 bases. The CDR3 loop spans 13 amino acids. The CDR3 coding sequence is TGTGCCAGCAGCTCCCAACTAGCGCATGAGCAGTTCTTC. It codes for CASSSQLAHEQFF.

This clonotype occurred a few times. This chain joins TRBV7-9 and TRBJ2-1; 9 bases are shared with TRBD1. The length of the CDR3 is 17 residues. Germline V gene data show CDR1 as SEHNR and CDR2 as FQNEAQ (reference sequence). V dropped 5 bases and J dropped 8; count of bases not matched to a gene: 16. The CDR3 nucleotides read TGTGCCAGCAGCCACCGAACCTCCGGGACAGGGTTCGATGAGCAGTTCTTC. Translating gives CASSHRTSGTGFDEQFF. Drawing the rest from reference TRBV7-9 and TRBJ2-1, the complete variable domain is DTGVSQNPRHKITKRGQNVTFRCDPISEHNRLYWYRQTLGQGPEFLTYFQNEAQLEKSRLLSDRFSAERPKGSFSTLEIQRTEQGDSAMYLCASSHRTSGTGFDEQFFGPGTRLTVL.

V usage is TRBV29-1 and J usage is TRBJ2-5; TRBD1 agrees at 9 bases. V was clipped by 3 bases and J by 3 bases; unmatched bases: 5. The germline CDR1 and CDR2 sequences are SQVTM and ANQGSEA. This CDR3 comprises 14 residues. The CDR3 nucleotides read TGCAGCGTTGAGGGGGGACAGGGAAAAGAGACCCAGTACTTC. Translation: CSVEGGQGKETQYF.

This clonotype was recorded many times. This chain connects TRBV5-1 to TRBJ2-1; TRBD2 aligns across 9 bases. Germline V lookup: CDR1 SGHRS, CDR2 YFSETQ. V was pared by 3 bases and J by 6 bases, with 7 bases of the junction left unmatched. The CDR3 consists of 15 residues. CDR3 sequence: CASSSGGGAFNEQFF. The DNA for the CDR3 is TGCGCCAGCAGCTCTGGCGGGGGGGCATTCAATGAGCAGTTCTTC.

This clonotype has a count of ten or more. The CDR3 sequence is CSARPHLGGNTEAFF. Here the CDR3 DNA reads TGCAGTGCTAGACCACATCTCGGGGGGAACACTGAAGCTTTCTTT. This chain uses TRBV20-1 with TRBJ1-1, with D tentatively TRBD1 (5 bases). The CDR3 sequence is 15 residues long. Looked up from germline, CDR1 is DFQATT and CDR2 is SNEGSKA (reference sequence). Trimming shortened V by 2 bases and J by 1 base, and 14 bases separated the two germline ends.

The V call is TRBV28, the J call TRBJ2-7; D may be TRBD2 (6 bases). Germline V CDR1 and CDR2: MDHEN, SYDVKM. Trimming stripped 6 bases from V and 1 base from J, with 19 bases between. The CDR3 runs 16 residues. DNA of the CDR3: TGTGCCAGCAGCTCCTCGGGACTCAGGTTATCCTACGAGCAGTACTTC. The encoded protein is CASSSSGLRLSYEQYF.

In its sample, this clonotype was seen many times. This sequence joins TRBV12-3 or TRBV12-4 and TRBJ1-1; 9 nucleotides align to TRBD1. CDR3 size: 15 residues. V lost 4 bases, J lost 1 base, and 4 bases stayed unmatched. The CDR3 DNA sequence: TGTGCCAGCAGTTACCGGACAGGGGCGAACACTGAAGCTTTCTTT. Amino acid sequence: CASSYRTGANTEAFF.

This clonotype appeared many times. The chain is built from TRBV12-3 or TRBV12-4 and TRBJ2-7, with 10 bases lining up with TRBD2. CDR3 length: 14 residues. With V trimmed by 6 bases and J by 3 bases, 5 bases remained unmatched. The CDR3 DNA sequence: TGTGCCAGCAGCACTAGCGGGGCATTCTACGAGCAGTACTTC. Protein product: CASSTSGAFYEQYF.

The V gene is TRBV6-1, the J gene TRBJ2-5; TRBD1 might be the D (5 bases). Germline V gene data show CDR1 as MNHNS and CDR2 as SASEGT. Trimming left V 8 bases short and J 4 bases short, with 11 bases between. The CDR3 has 12 amino acids. CDR3 region: CASGPGLETQYF. The DNA for the CDR3 is TGTGCCAGCGGCCCAGGGTTAGAGACCCAGTACTTC.

J is TRBJ2-5 and V is TRBV27; no definite D call. Per germline, CDR1 MNHEY and CDR2 SMNVEV (reference sequence). The CDR3 is 11 amino acids. Trimming stripped 8 bases from V and 4 bases from J, with 8 bases between. CDR3 coding DNA: TGTGCCAGCCACCGCGGAGAGACCCAGTACTTC. This gives the protein CASHRGETQYF.

This clonotype was found a few times. The chain couples TRBV20-1 to TRBJ1-1, with TRBD1 matching 8 bases. This CDR3 region has 16 residues. J was trimmed by 3 bases and V by 5 bases; bases with no gene match: 14. Per germline, CDR1 DFQATT and CDR2 SNEGSKA (reference sequence). The CDR3 reads CSAWRGRGLGDTEAFF. CDR3 bases: TGCAGTGCTTGGAGGGGCAGGGGGCTAGGGGACACTGAAGCTTTCTTT.

This clonotype was counted a single time. J is TRBJ2-3 and V is TRBV7-2, with a weak D call TRBD2 (6 bases). The CDR3 is 14 residues long. Germline V gene sequence: CDR1 SGHTA, CDR2 FQGNSA. V lost 5 bases, J lost 5 bases, and 14 bases lay in between. The CDR3 coding sequence is TGTGCCAGCAGCCAGCGGGCGAGGGTAGATACGCAGTATTTT. Encoded protein: CASSQRARVDTQYF.

The rearrangement links TRBV2 to TRBJ1-5; weak D call: TRBD1 (6 bases). Trimming took off 5 bases at V and 4 bases at J, with 18 bases between the two ends. CDR1 and CDR2 from the germline V gene are SNHLY and FYNNEI. This CDR3 is built from 16 residues. The CDR3 sequence is CASSLNRDTPNQPQHF. The CDR3 region has the DNA TGTGCCAGCAGTTTAAACCGGGACACACCAAATCAGCCCCAGCATTTT.

In its sample, this clonotype was seen a few times. The CDR3 spells CASRGTGEFPDTQYF. The CDR3 coding sequence is TGTGCCAGCAGAGGGACAGGGGAGTTTCCAGATACGCAGTATTTT. This rearrangement joins TRBV14 to TRBJ2-3; TRBD1 matches 10 bases. After removal of 6 bases from V and 4 bases from J, the junction contained 7 bases not matched to a gene. The CDR3 has 15 residues. Germline CDR1 SGHDN, CDR2 FVKESK.